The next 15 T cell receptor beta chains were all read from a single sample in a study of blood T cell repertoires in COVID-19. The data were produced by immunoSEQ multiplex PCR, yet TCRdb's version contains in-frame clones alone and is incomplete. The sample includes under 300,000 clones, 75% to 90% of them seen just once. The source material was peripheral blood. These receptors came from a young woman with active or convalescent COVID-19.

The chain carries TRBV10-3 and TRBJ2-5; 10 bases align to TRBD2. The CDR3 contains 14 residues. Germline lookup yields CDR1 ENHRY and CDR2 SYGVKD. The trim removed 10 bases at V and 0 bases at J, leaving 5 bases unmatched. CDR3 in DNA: TGTGCCACCCATAGCGGGGGGTACCAAGAGACCCAGTACTTC. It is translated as CATHSGGYQETQYF.

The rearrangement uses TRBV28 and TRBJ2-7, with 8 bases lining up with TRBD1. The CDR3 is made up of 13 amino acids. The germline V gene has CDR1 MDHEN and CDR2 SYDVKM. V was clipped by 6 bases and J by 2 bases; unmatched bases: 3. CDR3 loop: CASRGQGPYEQYF. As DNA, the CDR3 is TGTGCCAGCAGAGGACAGGGTCCCTACGAGCAGTACTTC.

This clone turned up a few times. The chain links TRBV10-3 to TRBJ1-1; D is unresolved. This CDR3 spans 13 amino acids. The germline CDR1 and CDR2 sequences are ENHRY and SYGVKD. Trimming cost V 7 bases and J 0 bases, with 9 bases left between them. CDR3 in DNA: TGTGCCATCAAGAGGGAATTGAACACTGAAGCTTTCTTT. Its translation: CAIKRELNTEAFF.

The chain's CDR3 is CASSQSDRGRDGYTF. CDR3 bases: TGTGCCAGCAGCCAATCAGACAGGGGGCGGGATGGCTACACCTTC. The chain links TRBV3-1 (or the pseudogene TRBV3-2) to TRBJ1-2; 10 bases are a match to TRBD1. Trimming removed 2 bases from V and 6 bases from J; junction bases left unmatched: 6. This CDR3 is 15 amino acids long. CDR1 and CDR2 from the germline V gene are LGHDT and YNNKEL (reference sequence).

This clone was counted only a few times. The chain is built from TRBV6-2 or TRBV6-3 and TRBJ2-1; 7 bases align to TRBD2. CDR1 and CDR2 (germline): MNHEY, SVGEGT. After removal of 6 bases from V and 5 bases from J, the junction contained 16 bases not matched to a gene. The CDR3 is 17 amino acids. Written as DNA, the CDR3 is TGTGCCAGCAGCCCCGCCCTGGGGGAGCGGGGAGACAATGAGCAGTTCTTC. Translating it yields CASSPALGERGDNEQFF.

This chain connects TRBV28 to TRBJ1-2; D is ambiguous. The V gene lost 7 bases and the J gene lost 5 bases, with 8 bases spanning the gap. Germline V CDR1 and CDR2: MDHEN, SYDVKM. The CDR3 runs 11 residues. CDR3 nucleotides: TGTGCCAGCACAGGAGGTTATGGCTACACCTTC. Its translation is CASTGGYGYTF.

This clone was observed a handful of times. CDR3 sequence: CASSSGTDLYEQYF. CDR3 sequence (DNA): TGTGCCAGCAGTTCCGGGACAGACCTCTACGAGCAGTACTTC. The genes are TRBV28 and TRBJ2-7; 7 bases fit TRBD1. The J segment lost 3 bases and the V segment lost 4 bases, leaving 6 bases of the junction unmatched. Germline-derived CDR1 and CDR2 are MDHEN and SYDVKM. The CDR3 is 14 residues long.

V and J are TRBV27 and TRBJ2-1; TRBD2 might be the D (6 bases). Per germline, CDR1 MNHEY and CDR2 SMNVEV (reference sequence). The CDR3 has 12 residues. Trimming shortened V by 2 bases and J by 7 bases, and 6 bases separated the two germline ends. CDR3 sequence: CASSLGGNEQFF. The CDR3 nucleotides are TGTGCCAGCAGTTTAGGAGGGAATGAGCAGTTCTTC.

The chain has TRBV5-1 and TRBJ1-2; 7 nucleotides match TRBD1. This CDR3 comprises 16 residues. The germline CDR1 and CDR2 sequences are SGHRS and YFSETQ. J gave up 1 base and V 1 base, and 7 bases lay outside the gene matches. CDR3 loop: CASSLNTGTDNYGYTF. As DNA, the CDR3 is TGCGCCAGCAGCTTGAATACAGGGACAGATAACTATGGCTACACCTTC.

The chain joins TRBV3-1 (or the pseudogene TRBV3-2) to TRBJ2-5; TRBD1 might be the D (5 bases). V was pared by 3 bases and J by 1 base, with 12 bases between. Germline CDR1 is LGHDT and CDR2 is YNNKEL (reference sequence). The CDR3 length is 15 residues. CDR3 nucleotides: TGTGCCAGCAGCCAGTCGACAGCCTTCCAAGAGACCCAGTACTTC. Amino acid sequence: CASSQSTAFQETQYF.

For the CDR3, the DNA is TGTGCCAGCAGTTACTTTGGACAGCTCTATGGCTACACCTTC. Protein: CASSYFGQLYGYTF. The J gene is TRBJ1-2, the V gene TRBV6-2 or TRBV6-3, with D possibly being TRBD1 (6 bases). This CDR3 has 14 amino acids. Between the trimmed V and J ends, which lost 1 base and 4 bases, there was a span of 10 bases. CDR1 is MNHEY and CDR2 is SVGEGT in the germline V gene.

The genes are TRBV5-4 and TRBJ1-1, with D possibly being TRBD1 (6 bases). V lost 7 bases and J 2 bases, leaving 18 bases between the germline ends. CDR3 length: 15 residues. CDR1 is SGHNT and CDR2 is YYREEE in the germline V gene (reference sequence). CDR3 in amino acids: CASSSGGGGNTEAFF. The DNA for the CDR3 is TGTGCCAGCTCCTCGGGGGGGGGCGGAAACACTGAAGCTTTCTTT.

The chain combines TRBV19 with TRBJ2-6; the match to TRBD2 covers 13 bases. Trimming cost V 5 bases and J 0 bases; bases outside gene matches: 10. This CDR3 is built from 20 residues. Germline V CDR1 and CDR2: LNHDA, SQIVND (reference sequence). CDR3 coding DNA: TGTGCCAGTAGTGGCGGACTAGCGGGGGCCTCTCGCTCTGGGGCCAACGTCCTGACTTTC. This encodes CASSGGLAGASRSGANVLTF.

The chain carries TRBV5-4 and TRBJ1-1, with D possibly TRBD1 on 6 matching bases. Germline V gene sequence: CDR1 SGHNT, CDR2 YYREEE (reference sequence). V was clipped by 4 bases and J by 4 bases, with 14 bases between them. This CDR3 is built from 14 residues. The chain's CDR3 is CASSPVRGGTEAFF. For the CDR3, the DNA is TGTGCCAGCAGCCCGGTCCGAGGGGGCACTGAAGCTTTCTTT.

CDR3 nucleotides: TGTGCCAGCAGCTTAGATACGTATAAAAGCCCCTTCACGTCCGAGCAGTTCTTC. This sequence encodes CASSLDTYKSPFTSEQFF. The chain joins TRBV11-3 to TRBJ2-1; D gene uncertain. With 0 bases removed from V and 10 bases from J, the gap between germline ends came to 25 bases. This CDR3 is 18 amino acids long. Germline-derived CDR1 and CDR2 are SGHNT and YENEEA. The full variable domain, in which reference TRBV11-3 and TRBJ2-1 provide the parts outside the CDR3, is EAGVVQSPRYKIIEKKQPVAFWCNPISGHNTLYWYLQNLGQGPELLIRYENEEAVDDSQLPKDRFSAERLKGVDSTLKIQPAELGDSAVYLCASSLDTYKSPFTSEQFFGPGTRLTVL.